This T cell receptor beta chain was identified in a study of PD-L1 blockade in urothelial cancer. Study in general: Analysis of blood occurred 3 weeks (second dose) and 6 weeks after treatment start. General study points: At the 3-week point, tumor-associated blood clones expanded more in durable-benefit patients.

This CDR3 spans 15 amino acids. J lost 3 bases, V lost 4 bases, and 9 bases had no gene match. In germline, CDR1 is GTSNPN, CDR2 SVGIG (reference sequence). TCRdb's copy holds only in-frame clones and misses some; the assay was immunoSEQ multiplex PCR. The data contain tens of thousands of clones, over 75% of them singletons. In the case of this clone: Its target is unknown.

The study collected 1 to 8 samples per patient, pretreatment and on-treatment. The receptor was isolated from a man aged 35-49 years with urothelial cancer. This specimen consisted of PBMCs, obtained around atezolizumab (anti-PD-L1) treatment. The chain employs TRBV30 and TRBJ2-1, with 7 bases identical to TRBD2. The DNA of the CDR3 is TGTGCCTGGATGAGGGCAGCGGGACTCTACAATGAGCAGTTCTTC. Residues: CAWMRAAGLYNEQFF.